A selection of T cell receptor beta chains follows, all from one sample in a study of post-analysis software for immune sequencing data. Via MiXCR, TCRdb re-called the PCR reads, giving one row per CDR3 protein. The sample lists a few hundred thousand distinct CDR3 sequences, around 37% occurring once. Source material: blood. The receptors originated from a girl between 5 and 17 years old with multiple sclerosis. The CDR3 runs from the conserved cysteine through the conserved F or W. A D gene is named only where the DNA matches it firmly. Part of the rows lack a size; the others show once, few, many or a class for expanded clones.

d_gene,j_gene,v_gene,abundance,CDR3nt,CDR3aa
TRBD1,TRBJ1-2,TRBV6-5,-,TGTGCCAGCAGTGTGGGGACAGGGGGAAGTGGCTACACCTTC,CASSVGTGGSGYTF
-,TRBJ1-2,TRBV29-1,many,TGCAGCGTTGAGGTAGGGACCTATGGCTACACCTTC,CSVEVGTYGYTF
TRBD2,TRBJ2-7,TRBV3-1,-,TGTGCCAGCAGCCACCAGGGAGGGAATTCCTACGAGCAGTACTTC,CASSHQGGNSYEQYF
-,TRBJ2-1,TRBV6-1,-,TGTGCCAGCAGTGAGGCTGGGACGGACCGATACAATGAGCAGTTCTTC,CASSEAGTDRYNEQFF
TRBD2,TRBJ2-3,TRBV10-3,-,TGTGCCATCAGTCCTAGCGGAAGCACAGATACGCAGTATTTT,CAISPSGSTDTQYF
-,TRBJ1-2,TRBV3-1,-,TGTGCCAGCAGCCAAGACGTCGGTCAGCAAAACTATGGCTACACCTTC,CASSQDVGQQNYGYTF
-,TRBJ1-1,TRBV27,few,TGTGCCAGCAGTCCTCCAGTAGGTGAAGCTTTCTTT,CASSPPVGEAFF
-,TRBJ1-1,TRBV5-5,medium-sized,TGTGCCAGCAGCTTCCTACCCAACACTGAAGCTTTCTTT,CASSFLPNTEAFF
-,TRBJ1-1,TRBV5-1,-,TGCGCCAGCAGTTTACCCCTCGCCGACGTCACTGAAGCTTTCTTT,CASSLPLADVTEAFF
TRBD2,TRBJ2-7,TRBV20-1,-,TGCAGTGCTTCCACGACTAGCGGGGGATCCTACGAGCAGTACTTC,CSASTTSGGSYEQYF
-,TRBJ2-2,TRBV6-6,-,TGTGCCAGCACTCAAAGGCACAGGGACGCGAACACCGGGGAGCTGTTTTTT,CASTQRHRDANTGELFF
TRBD1,TRBJ1-5,TRBV7-8,few,TGTGCCAGCAGCGTATCGGGACAGAGGAACAATCAGCCCCAGCATTTT,CASSVSGQRNNQPQHF
-,TRBJ2-5,TRBV4-1,-,TGCGCCAGCGGCCAGACTTGGAAAGAGACCCAGTACTTC,CASGQTWKETQYF
-,TRBJ2-3,TRBV6-5,-,TGTGCCAGCAGTTACGAAAGGCAGACAGATACGCAGTATTTT,CASSYERQTDTQYF
-,TRBJ2-3,TRBV20-1,few,TGCAGTGCTAGAGATCGCCCCCGGAGCACAGATACGCAGTATTTT,CSARDRPRSTDTQYF
-,TRBJ2-5,TRBV20-1,many,TGCAGCGTCCAAGGTGTTTTGACGGAGACCCAGTACTTC,CSVQGVLTETQYF
-,TRBJ2-3,TRBV7-7,-,TGTGCTAGCAGCTTAGACGAGGGCGATACGCAGTATTTT,CASSLDEGDTQYF
-,TRBJ1-2,TRBV4-2,-,TGTGCCAGCAGCCAAGAGCCGGGAGGGGGGACTTCTAACTATGGCTACACCTTC,CASSQEPGGGTSNYGYTF
TRBD1,TRBJ1-4,TRBV12-3/TRBV12-4,few,TGTGCCAGCAGTCTCGCGACAGGGGCCCCTGAAAAACTGTTTTTT,CASSLATGAPEKLFF
-,TRBJ1-5,TRBV7-8,-,TGTGCCAGCAGCTTAGAGTTTTGGGATCAGCCCCAGCATTTT,CASSLEFWDQPQHF
-,TRBJ2-7,TRBV20-1,-,TGCAGTGCTAGAGATAGGAGGGAAGACGTACTCGAGCAGTACTTC,CSARDRREDVLEQYF
-,TRBJ1-5,TRBV28,few,TGTGCCAGCAGCATACCTGGCCAGGGTAGTCAGCCCCAGCATTTT,CASSIPGQGSQPQHF
-,TRBJ2-5,TRBV7-2,few,TGTGCCAGCAGCTTAATGGCCACGGGGGCAGAGACCCAGTACTTC,CASSLMATGAETQYF
-,TRBJ1-1,TRBV3-1,-,TGTGCCAGCAGCCCCCGTCCGGATTCGAACACTGAAGCTTTCTTT,CASSPRPDSNTEAFF
TRBD1,TRBJ1-2,TRBV6-6,-,TGTGCCAGCAGTTACCGGGACAGCTATGGCTACACCTTC,CASSYRDSYGYTF
-,TRBJ1-2,TRBV24-1,-,TGTGCCACCAGTGGACCAGACCATAACTATGGCTACACCTTC,CATSGPDHNYGYTF
-,TRBJ1-1,TRBV7-6,-,TGTGCCAGCAGCTTAGAGAGGGCCAGTCGAACTGAAGCTTTCTTT,CASSLERASRTEAFF
-,TRBJ2-3,TRBV7-9,many,TGCGCCAGCAGCTCCCTAGATACGCAGTATTTT,CASSSLDTQYF
-,TRBJ1-1,TRBV7-2,-,TGTGCCAGCGGCCAGTCAGGGAACACTGAAGCTTTCTTT,CASGQSGNTEAFF
TRBD1,TRBJ2-7,TRBV6-1,-,TGTGCCAGCAGTGAGCGCAGGGGGCTTGGCGAGCAGTACTTC,CASSERRGLGEQYF
-,TRBJ2-5,TRBV27,-,TGTGCCAGCAGTTTGGAGGGAAGGGCCCAGTACTTC,CASSLEGRAQYF
TRBD1,TRBJ1-2,TRBV7-9,few,TGTGCCAGCAGCTTAGCCCGGACAGGACGGAACTATGGCTACACCTTC,CASSLARTGRNYGYTF
-,TRBJ2-5,TRBV28,-,TGTGCCAGCAATCCAGAGTATTGGGAGACCCAGTACTTC,CASNPEYWETQYF
-,TRBJ1-6,TRBV3-1,-,TGTGCCAGCAGCCAAGATCGCTCACCCCTCCACTTT,CASSQDRSPLHF
-,TRBJ2-5,TRBV3-1,-,TGTGCCAGCAGCCAAGACTGGCTTGGCGAGTTTCCGAAGACCCAGTACTTC,CASSQDWLGEFPKTQYF
-,TRBJ2-7,TRBV14,-,TGTGCCAGCAGCCAGTACGATATTGGTGTGGAGCAGTACTTC,CASSQYDIGVEQYF
-,TRBJ2-5,TRBV4-1,few,TGCGCCAGCAGCCAAGATCCTACTAGACAAGAGACCCAGTACTTC,CASSQDPTRQETQYF
-,TRBJ2-3,TRBV7-9,few,TGTGCCAGCAGCTTATATGCCGATACGCAGTATTTT,CASSLYADTQYF
-,TRBJ2-6,TRBV27,-,TGTGCCAGCAGTTTATCCCGGGGGGCCTCTGGGGCCAACGTCCTGACTTTC,CASSLSRGASGANVLTF
-,TRBJ2-7,TRBV10-3,many,TGTGCCATACTACAGGGGGAGGGTTACGAGCAGTACTTC,CAILQGEGYEQYF
-,TRBJ2-7,TRBV12-3/TRBV12-4,-,TGTGCCAGCAGTCCCTGGGACGAACGCTACGAGCAGTACTTC,CASSPWDERYEQYF
-,TRBJ1-1,TRBV3-1,-,TGTGCCAGCAGCCAAGCCGGGGGAGGGACTGAAGCTTTCTTT,CASSQAGGGTEAFF
TRBD1,TRBJ2-2,TRBV28,few,TGTGCCAGCAGCCGAGCAGGGACAGGGGGCAACACCGGGGAGCTGTTTTTT,CASSRAGTGGNTGELFF
TRBD2,TRBJ2-1,TRBV28,-,TGTGCCAGCAGTTTTGGGACTAGCGGGAGCAATGAGCAGTTCTTC,CASSFGTSGSNEQFF
-,TRBJ2-4,TRBV12-3/TRBV12-4,few,TGTGCCAGCAGTGCCGGGACCGACAAAAACATTCAGTACTTC,CASSAGTDKNIQYF
-,TRBJ1-2,TRBV4-2,few,TGTGCCAGCAGCCAAGAAAGGGGGGCCTATGGCTACACCTTC,CASSQERGAYGYTF
-,TRBJ2-7,TRBV7-9,-,TGTGCCAGCAGCTTTGGGGAACAGAGTTGGTACTTC,CASSFGEQSWYF
-,TRBJ2-3,TRBV6-6,-,TGTGCCAGCAGTGGGAAATCGACTAGCACAGATACGCAGTATTTT,CASSGKSTSTDTQYF
-,TRBJ2-7,TRBV6-5,-,TGTGCCAGCAGTCTCGTGGCAGCGCCCTACGAGCAGTACTTC,CASSLVAAPYEQYF
-,TRBJ2-7,TRBV12-3/TRBV12-4,once,TGTGCCAGCAGTCTATTGGGAGCGGTTGAGCAGTACTTC,CASSLLGAVEQYF
-,TRBJ2-7,TRBV4-1,-,TGCGCCAGCAGCCCAATATTTAGGGCCTACGAGCAGTACTTC,CASSPIFRAYEQYF
-,TRBJ2-1,TRBV24-1,few,TGTGCCACCAGTGATTTGCAGAACAATGAGCAGTTCTTC,CATSDLQNNEQFF
-,TRBJ2-7,TRBV20-1,-,TGCAGTGCTAGAGATATCCGGGACTCCACTTACGGGCAGTACTTC,CSARDIRDSTYGQYF
-,TRBJ1-2,TRBV4-2,-,-,CASSHVGSGTLGLDTF
TRBD2,TRBJ2-3,TRBV15,few,TGTGCCACCAGCCTGACCGTTTCGGGGGGGGTTGGCACAGATACGCAGTATTTT,CATSLTVSGGVGTDTQYF
TRBD2,TRBJ2-1,TRBV20-1,few,TGCAGTGCTGTACCCCAACTAGCGGGGAGTTGTAATGAGCAGTTCTTC,CSAVPQLAGSCNEQFF
TRBD1,TRBJ1-2,TRBV10-2,many,TGCGCCAGCAGTGAGTCGGCAGGGGGAGGCGGCTACACCTTC,CASSESAGGGGYTF